Following are 6 T cell receptor beta chains from one sample sequenced in a study of CD8+ T cells in alopecia areata. Reverse transcription of extracted RNA yielded cDNA, which provided the sequencing template. Data came from immunoSEQ multiplex PCR; TCRdb stores just in-frame clones and leaves some out. The table lists over 150,000 clones, approximately 56% of them singletons, with approximately 3.4% in the top ten. Treatment: oral pan-JAK inhibitor, 5-10 mg twice daily. Sequencing used CD4+ T cells sorted from blood, obtained at week 4, from a patient treated with tofacitinib. These receptor sequences come from a human donor with alopecia areata.

CDR3 DNA: TGTGCCAGCAGTTTATCGGGGAACACCGGGGAGCTGTTTTTT. This translates into CASSLSGNTGELFF. This chain connects TRBV27 to TRBJ2-2; no reliable D call. V was trimmed by 0 bases and J by 1 base, leaving 3 bases between them. The CDR3 length is 14 residues. The germline V gene has CDR1 MNHEY and CDR2 SMNVEV (reference sequence).

The table lists this clone with a few counts. The chain couples TRBV19 to TRBJ1-1, with no clear D. Trimming cost V 4 bases and J 0 bases, with 21 bases left between them. Germline-derived CDR1 and CDR2 are LNHDA and SQIVND (reference sequence). This CDR3 contains 18 residues. The chain's CDR3 is CASSKVSGEVMLNTEAFF. The CDR3 DNA reads as TGTGCCAGTAGTAAGGTCTCGGGCGAAGTGATGTTGAACACTGAAGCTTTCTTT. The entire variable domain, with the rest obtained from reference TRBV19 and TRBJ1-1, is as follows: DGGITQSPKYLFRKEGQNVTLSCEQNLNHDAMYWYRQDPGQGLRLIYYSQIVNDFQKGDIAEGYSVSREKKESFPLTVTSAQKNPTAFYLCASSKVSGEVMLNTEAFFGQGTRLTVV.

The chain recombines TRBV6-5 with TRBJ2-7; D perhaps matches TRBD2 (5 bases). Germline V CDR1 and CDR2: MNHEY, SVGAGI. CDR3 size: 13 residues. Trimming removed 7 bases from V and 3 bases from J, with 13 bases in between. The CDR3 nucleotides read TGTGCCAGCACTCCTCCCGGGGTCTACGAGCAGTACTTC. It translates to CASTPPGVYEQYF.

The chain links TRBV15 to TRBJ2-5, with a possible D match to TRBD1 (5 bases). V dropped 0 bases and J dropped 1 base, with 9 bases sitting between them. Germline lookup yields CDR1 LNHNV and CDR2 YYDKDF (reference sequence). The CDR3 extends over 15 amino acids. CDR3 sequence reads: CATSRDTQGQETQYF. CDR3 bases: TGTGCCACCAGCAGAGATACGCAGGGCCAAGAGACCCAGTACTTC.

In this sample, this clone turned up once. This CDR3 is CSVGFGNQPQHF. For the CDR3, the DNA is TGCAGCGTTGGGTTCGGGAATCAGCCCCAGCATTTT. V usage is TRBV29-1 and J usage is TRBJ1-5; D ambiguous. Germline V gene lookup returns CDR1 SQVTM and CDR2 ANQGSEA. This CDR3 spans 12 amino acids. The germline V and J ends were trimmed by 4 bases and 4 bases, with 8 bases remaining between them.

The rearrangement joins TRBV29-1 to TRBJ1-5; D perhaps matches TRBD1 (6 bases). This CDR3 has 15 residues. Germline lookup yields CDR1 SQVTM and CDR2 ANQGSEA. V was shortened by 6 bases and J by 2 bases, with 17 bases between the two germline ends. This CDR3 reads CSVQPTGRGNQPQHF. The CDR3 DNA follows: TGCAGCGTCCAACCTACAGGGAGGGGCAATCAGCCCCAGCATTTT.